Below, one T cell receptor (beta chain) is given with its context. There are many counts of this clonotype. Its antigen specificity is not known. It has no much larger one-base neighbor in the sample; base qualities were not kept. For repertoire sequencing, the TCR beta CDR3 regions were amplified from RNA transcripts. The first round was an RT-PCR using HTBI primers with the Qiagen OneStep RT-PCR kit, and this first round was followed by a second-round multiplex PCR, then size selection and purification. Sequencing of the libraries was carried out on an Illumina HiSeq2000 in paired-end mode with 100 bp reads. In the paper's pipeline: SOAPnuke was used to process the reads, removing any read that contained adapters or uncalled bases, had a mean Phred below 15, or lacked an exact match to the constant primer or identifier. COPE v1.2.5 was used to merge the high-quality paired reads. Unique nucleotide sequences were defined as clonotypes and aligned to IMGT TRB V, D and J references using MiTCR v1.1. The analysis was limited to V-J combinations with a frequency above 0.0001, which together covered around 99% of the repertoires. A TCR clonal expansion and chaos score per V-J combination was defined as the ratio of F50 clonal expansion to chaos observed in the TCRdist matrix. Welch's t-statistics and random forest were used to narrow the features down to around 13 V-J combinations, which were then fed into a naive Bayes classifier. The similarity between thyroid and blood repertoires was quantified using the Morisita-Horn index. Clones were called with MiXCR by TCRdb after fastp trimmed the public reads at Q25, and only in-frame beta chains were retained. Every CDR3 protein is listed once, alongside the most common genes and DNA of its rows. The V and J calls were not made by the authors but by TCRdb's processing. The sample data list approximately 210,000 distinct CDR3 sequences, and 25% to 30% of these were observed just once. The ten largest account for about 9.1% of the sample.

Ophthalmopathy patients were characterized by moderately to severely active disease, a Clinical Activity Score of at least 3, a NOSPECS grade of at least 4, and a disease duration under 3 months. Patients with other autoimmune diseases, uncontrolled infections, pregnancy or lactation were excluded from the study. Clinical symptoms, serum thyroxine, TRAb, thyroid ultrasound and orbital computed tomography were used for diagnosis. PBMCs were isolated from 10 ml of fresh peripheral blood by Ficoll-Paque density gradient centrifugation. Total RNA was extracted with Trizol reagent and quality-checked on an Agilent 2100 Bioanalyzer. This sample is part of a study of Graves' ophthalmopathy and Graves' hyperthyroidism (dated 2018 in TCRdb). Background on the whole study: Peripheral blood was collected at initial diagnosis, prior to any treatment. TCR beta repertoire signatures were used to distinguish Graves' ophthalmopathy from Graves' hyperthyroidism and to predict progression to ophthalmopathy. In total, approximately 140 blood samples were TCR-sequenced: 43 ophthalmopathy, some 75 hyperthyroidism and roughly 17 hyperthyroidism-to-ophthalmopathy patients. To explore V-J signatures distinguishing ophthalmopathy from hyperthyroidism, a discovery set of around 100 patients (around 44 ophthalmopathy, over 55 stable hyperthyroidism) was enrolled. An independent validation cohort was composed of roughly 19 hyperthyroidism patients and more than 15 patients who later progressed from hyperthyroidism to ophthalmopathy. T-cell repertoires of thyroid tissue and blood were compared in over 5 hyperthyroidism patients. Once sampling was done, hyperthyroidism patients were given methimazole at a starting dose of 30 mg daily, while ophthalmopathy patients were given high-dose intravenous methylprednisolone. For training and testing, the 100 or so patients in the discovery cohort were randomly divided in a 7:3 ratio.

Looking up the germline V gene (reference sequence) yields CDR1 SEHNR and CDR2 FQNEAQ. The CDR3 goes from the cysteine to the phenylalanine over 11 residues. The CDR3 DNA has 33 bases and is translated from base 1. V and J are truncated by 2 bases and 10 bases respectively, leaving an intervening sequence of 5 bases. What the authors observed across the whole study: Among expanded thyroid clonotypes with frequency above 0.001, most also showed up in blood, which suggests that blood repertoires may reflect the thyroid immune response. In cross-validation, the 13-signature model distinguished ophthalmopathy from stable hyperthyroidism with approximately 88% sensitivity and around 81% specificity, and in the test set the corresponding values were around 80% and 75%. No statistical method was used to set the sample size in advance, and the investigators knew which group each participant was assigned to. In validation, the model predicted ophthalmopathy progression with 55% to 71% sensitivity and about 73% specificity; more than ten predicted patients were CT-confirmed with GO in a median of around 6 months.

This receptor was obtained from a man over 45 with Graves' ophthalmopathy. Donor details come from another sample of the same person, matched by shared clones. Here the chain combines TRBV7-9 and TRBJ2-2; the D gene assignment is ambiguous. The sample taken for sequencing was peripheral blood. The CDR3 sequence is CASSLYEELFF. The sequence in DNA is TGTGCCAGCAGCTTATATGAGGAGCTGTTTTTT.